This record looks at one T cell receptor (beta chain) sequence and its context. What it recognizes is unknown. Authors' processing steps: Productive clonotypes were detectable down to 2.59 x 10-5 frequency. TCRdb's copy holds only in-frame clones and misses some; the assay was immunoSEQ multiplex PCR. Clonal size and the V and J genes are those of that table, whereas D and trimming came from the DNA. Here the sample spans tens of thousands of clones, about two thirds being singletons. The data were obtained in a study of STAT5B mutations in CD4+ large granular lymphocyte leukemia. Notes on the study in general: No patients shared main leukemic clonotypes, though around 24% appeared at low frequency elsewhere.

The material sequenced was CD4+ T cells from blood buffy coats. The TCR originated in a human donor in good health.

CDR3 nucleotide sequence: TGTGCCAGCAATGGGGAGTTCACTGAAGCTTTCTTT. This sequence encodes CASNGEFTEAFF. The chain has TRBV28 and TRBJ1-1; D remains unclear. Germline loops: CDR1 MDHEN, CDR2 SYDVKM. V shed 7 bases and J shed 4 bases, with 10 bases lying between them. The CDR3 runs 12 residues.